This T cell receptor beta chain was observed in a study of blood T cell repertoires in COVID-19. Authors' processing steps: Nucleated cell number was recorded as an estimate derived from reference gene primer amplification. Libraries were prepared by immunoSEQ multiplex PCR; TCRdb keeps only in-frame clonotypes and omits some of them. V, J and clone size are those of that table, while D and trimming were read from the DNA. The sample shows some 350,000 clones, 80% to 90% of them seen only once. Note on this clone: This specimen includes other DNA sequences encoding the same CDR3.

Seattle cases were enrolled at active infection and followed longitudinally. This CDR3 has 16 residues. Germline values: CDR1 SGHAT, CDR2 FQNNGV. The V end was cut by 1 base, the J end by 0 bases, with 11 bases between. The TCR comes from a woman in her twenties or thirties with COVID-19, enrolled during active disease. Sequencing used peripheral blood. The chain has TRBV11-2 and TRBJ2-3; tentatively, D is TRBD2 (6 bases). CDR3 loop: CASSLGAGSSTDTQYF. CDR3 nucleotide sequence: TGTGCCAGCAGCTTAGGTGCGGGGTCTAGCACAGATACGCAGTATTTT.